The entry that follows covers one TCR beta chain sequence. This sample was taken from a study of CD8 T cells in Susac syndrome. With random hexamers, reverse transcription was performed on about 0.45 to 1 ug of RNA. TCRdb processed the immunoSEQ multiplex PCR reads anew with MiXCR; each CDR3 protein has one entry. The table shows a few hundred thousand distinct CDR3 sequences, with roughly 93% occurring only once. Negative magnetic isolation gave CD8+ and CD4+ cells; FACS enriched CD8+ TEMRA. The V gene lost 4 bases and the J gene lost 10 bases, with 8 bases spanning the gap. This CDR3 has 12 amino acids. Germline loops: CDR1 MDHEN, CDR2 SYDVKM.

Sample: CD4+ T cells from PBMCs. This clonotype originated in a human donor with multiple sclerosis. The chain links TRBV28 to TRBJ1-6; D is unclear. CDR3 residues: CASSSGPSPLHF. DNA of the CDR3: TGTGCCAGCAGTTCGGGCCCCTCACCCCTCCACTTT.